A single T cell receptor beta chain is shown here with its context. This entry is derived from a study of control samples from healthy donors and cancer patients. The CDR3 runs to 14 residues. Trimming left V 0 bases short and J 4 bases short, with 9 bases between. Looked up from germline, CDR1 is MGHRA and CDR2 is YSYEKL. The protocol was immunoSEQ multiplex PCR, while the TCRdb copy is restricted to in-frame clones and leaves out a portion. The sample has tens of thousands of clones, over 85% seen once. Sequences were obtained from PBMCs. This clonotype was sampled from a young man with colorectal cancer. The chain uses TRBV4-1 and TRBJ1-2; tentative D call: TRBD1 (5 bases). CDR3 nucleotides: TGCGCCAGCAGCCAAGATCAGGGACTCTATGGCTACACCTTC. Its translation: CASSQDQGLYGYTF.